The present entry profiles one TCR beta chain with its context. The target antigen is unknown. The CDR3 length is 16 residues. Trimming pared 5 bases from V and 4 bases from J, leaving 18 bases between. The germline V gene encodes CDR1 SGHNT and CDR2 YENEEA. These data are taken from a study of a mutant IDH1 vaccine in newly diagnosed glioma. Regarding time point: week 5, during vaccination. Every single dose of the vaccine, 300 ug of mutant IDH1 20-mer peptide, came with topical imiquimod. The protocol was immunoSEQ multiplex PCR, while the TCRdb copy is restricted to in-frame clones and leaves out a portion. Among tens of thousands of clones listed, about 80% were seen once.

The sequencing here drew on PBMCs, taken from a glioma patient whose treatment included an IDH1 peptide vaccine. This TCR was sampled from a woman aged 18-30 years with glioma. Some clones in this sample may be carry-over from other donors' samples. This chain uses TRBV11-3 with TRBJ1-5; D perhaps matches TRBD1 (5 bases). As DNA, the CDR3 is TGTGCCAGCAGCCCATGGGAAACAGGTCTAAATCAGCCCCAGCATTTT. This sequence encodes CASSPWETGLNQPQHF.